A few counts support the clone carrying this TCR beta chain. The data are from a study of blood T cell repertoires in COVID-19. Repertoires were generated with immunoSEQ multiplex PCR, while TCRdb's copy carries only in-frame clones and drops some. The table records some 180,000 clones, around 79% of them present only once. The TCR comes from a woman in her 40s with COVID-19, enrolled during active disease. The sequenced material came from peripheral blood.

This CDR3 reads CASSQANRRVGNTIYF. CDR3 nucleotides: TGTGCCAGCAGCCAAGCGAACAGGAGAGTTGGAAACACCATATATTTT. V gene TRBV3-1 (or the pseudogene TRBV3-2) combines with J gene TRBJ1-3; a weak D match, TRBD1 (5 bases). The germline V and J ends were trimmed by 1 base and 3 bases, with 13 bases remaining between them. CDR3 length: 16 residues. From germline, CDR1 is LGHDT and CDR2 YNNKEL (reference sequence).